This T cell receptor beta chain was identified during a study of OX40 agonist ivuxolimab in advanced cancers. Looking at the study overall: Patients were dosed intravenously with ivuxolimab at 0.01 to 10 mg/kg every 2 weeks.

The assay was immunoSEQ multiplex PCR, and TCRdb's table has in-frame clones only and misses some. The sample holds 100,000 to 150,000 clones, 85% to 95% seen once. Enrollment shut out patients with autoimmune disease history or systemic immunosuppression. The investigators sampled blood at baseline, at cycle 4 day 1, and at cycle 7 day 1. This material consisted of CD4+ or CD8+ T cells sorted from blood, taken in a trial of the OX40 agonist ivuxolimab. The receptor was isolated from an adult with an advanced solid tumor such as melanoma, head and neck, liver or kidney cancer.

This CDR3 reads CATSRDSNYGYTF. CDR3 in DNA: TGTGCCACCAGCAGAGATTCCAACTATGGCTACACCTTC. The chain has TRBV15 and TRBJ1-2; D gene ambiguous. The CDR3 covers 13 residues. Per the germline V gene, CDR1 is LNHNV and CDR2 is YYDKDF (reference sequence). The V gene lost 0 bases and the J gene lost 2 bases, with 4 bases spanning the gap.